The rows below give T cell receptor beta chains drawn from one sample of a study of T cell repertoires in cytomegalovirus infection. TCRdb re-called the reads with MiXCR, one entry per CDR3 protein. There are under 600,000 distinct CDR3 sequences in the sample; approximately 16% occur only once, and 20% to 30% lies in the top ten. Sequenced input: CD8+ T cells from PBMCs. Receptors originate from a human donor in good health (CMV status not recorded). Some clones in this sample may be carry-over from other donors' samples. CDR3s leave out the opening cysteine and the closing phenylalanine or tryptophan. Each record gives: J gene, V gene, D gene, CDR3 protein. D genes are given only for firm matches.

>TRBJ2-5|TRBV11-2|.
ASSNPTGLYQETQY
>TRBJ2-5|TRBV5-1|.
ASSPYISGSRTQY
>TRBJ1-5|TRBV30|.
AWSEDINQPQH
>TRBJ1-2|TRBV12-3/TRBV12-4|.
ASSLEGLYGYT
>TRBJ2-3|TRBV9|.
ASGRGGAQDTQY
>TRBJ2-7|TRBV20-1|.
SARDPPQWYEQY
>TRBJ2-1|TRBV7-9|TRBD2
ASSPRTSGYVYNEQF
>TRBJ1-4|TRBV10-3|TRBD1
AIRESTAGGLSNEKLF
>TRBJ1-5|TRBV7-6|.
ASSQPDSNQPQH
>TRBJ1-2|TRBV20-1|TRBD1
SARIPGQTNYGYT
>TRBJ1-3|TRBV12-3/TRBV12-4|TRBD1
ASRPQGVLLTIY
>TRBJ1-2|TRBV6-5|TRBD1
ASSYSRTGGDGYT
>TRBJ2-3|TRBV27|TRBD1
ASIGQGADTQY
>TRBJ2-7|TRBV7-9|TRBD1
ASSGRTGEEWSSEQY
>TRBJ2-7|TRBV6-1|.
ASSEALPGKRYEQY
>TRBJ1-2|TRBV7-3|.
ASSLTGGGKQLGYGYT